This TCR beta chain appears in the sequencing data of a study of shared clonotypes between healthy human individuals. With regard to this clone: Antigen: not known.

CD45RO-negative, CCR7-selected cells formed the naive CD8 fraction, which excluded terminally differentiated effector memory CD45RA+ cells. The protocol was immunoSEQ multiplex PCR, while the TCRdb copy is restricted to in-frame clones and leaves out a portion. The sample shows some 2 million clones, over 85% of them seen only once. The junction had 11 bases not matched to a gene; V was cut back by 0 bases and J by 9 bases. This CDR3 contains 17 residues. Germline V gene lookup returns CDR1 ENHRY and CDR2 SYGVKD. Study-wide points: Across subsets, estimated richness was generally greater for naive than for memory populations. Generation of non-shared clonotypes was less probable than generation of clonotypes shared by all four donors.

Source material: naive CD8+ T cells sorted from blood. V usage is TRBV10-3 and J usage is TRBJ2-5, with 12 bases lining up with TRBD2. The receptor's source is a man aged 18 to 30 in good health. The CDR3, as DNA: TGTGCCATCAGTGAGTCCCGACTAGCGGGGGCCATAGGGGCCCAGTACTTC. Its protein product is CAISESRLAGAIGAQYF.